This TCR beta chain was retrieved from a study of OX40 agonist ivuxolimab in advanced cancers. Study background: Participants, roughly 81% male, averaged roughly 55 years of age, ranging from 23 to 79. Allowance was made for prior anti-PD-1, anti-PD-L1 or anti-CTLA-4 therapy, and roughly 40% had some. One patient with hepatocellular carcinoma and two with cutaneous melanoma, three in all, had partial responses.

Study-wide results and limits: Specificity for antigen went undetermined in the expanded peripheral T cells.

Of note for this clone: Its specificity is unknown.

The protocol was immunoSEQ multiplex PCR, while the TCRdb copy is restricted to in-frame clones and leaves out a portion. The table has approximately 30,000 clones, roughly 84% seen once. Per germline, CDR1 MNHEY and CDR2 SVGAGI. The CDR3 has 14 amino acids. V lost 11 bases to trimming and J lost 5 bases, with 19 bases between them. Material: CD4+ or CD8+ T cells sorted from blood, obtained in a trial of the OX40 agonist ivuxolimab. The rearrangement uses TRBV6-5 and TRBJ2-1; D gene uncertain. This TCR came from an adult with an advanced solid tumor such as melanoma, head and neck, liver or kidney cancer. Here the CDR3 reads CASRGWGAHNEQFF. In DNA, the CDR3 is TGTGCCTCACGTGGGTGGGGTGCACACAATGAGCAGTTCTTC.